These T cell receptor beta chains were read from a single sample in a study of response to subunit inactivated influenza vaccine. TCRdb called the RT-PCR reads again in MiXCR, with one record for every CDR3 protein. The table has about 540,000 distinct CDR3 sequences, roughly a quarter seen once; the top ten hold 2.5% to 3%. The same sample was also studied in work on T cells expressing NK-cell markers.

Specimen: CD4+ T cells sorted from PBMCs, collected 11 to 12 days after vaccination. The receptors shown here come from a man aged 50-60 years who received an inactivated influenza vaccine. The CDR3 runs from the conserved cysteine through the conserved F or W.

v_call	j_call	cdr3_aa
TRBV20-1	TRBJ2-7	CSARVPLTYEQYF
TRBV16	TRBJ1-5	CASSHGRGNQPQHF
TRBV10-3	TRBJ2-1	CAISELLAGGSRDEQFF
TRBV7-2	TRBJ2-5	CASSWGGPLVETQYF
TRBV4-2	TRBJ2-2	CASSQLPHVGELFF
TRBV20-1	TRBJ2-1	CSASRSGRADEQFF
TRBV27	TRBJ1-2	CASSQGQGGLIYGYTF
TRBV11-2	TRBJ1-6	CASSLDWTGGSPLHF
TRBV10-1	TRBJ1-1	CASSGQRSNTEAFF
TRBV7-2	TRBJ1-2	CASSHINTGTPNYGYTF
TRBV29-1	TRBJ2-1	CSVETGAPSYNEQFF
TRBV20-1	TRBJ2-5	CSARYGETQYF
TRBV7-8	TRBJ2-7	CASSNRDRADYEQYF
TRBV6-1	TRBJ1-2	CASSGGREGGYNYGYTF
TRBV5-1	TRBJ2-7	CASSLLGTYSYEQYF
TRBV20-1	TRBJ2-5	CSAIPGTNQETQYF
TRBV11-2	TRBJ2-1	CASSLERTSYKNNEQFF
TRBV15	TRBJ2-7	CATSRERGPGYEQYF
TRBV28	TRBJ2-2	CAISNVNTGELFF
TRBV5-6	TRBJ2-3	CASSLVGYNTQYF
TRBV29-1	TRBJ2-3	CSVTTGAITQYF
TRBV20-1	TRBJ2-5	CSARDLVRGPETQYF
TRBV20-1	TRBJ2-1	CSANFLGTSGYNEQFF
TRBV5-1	TRBJ1-2	CASSLAGPPYGYTF
TRBV20-1	TRBJ2-5	CSAGGATQETQYF
TRBV6-2/TRBV6-3	TRBJ1-2	CASSNGQSYGYTF
TRBV11-2	TRBJ2-7	CASSLIREGEQYF
TRBV20-1	TRBJ1-6	CSAREARASNSPLHF
TRBV12-3/TRBV12-4	TRBJ2-5	CATSGLGETQYF
TRBV20-1	TRBJ2-1	CSASLREQFF